Detailed here is one T cell receptor (beta chain). This sample stems from a study of blood T cell repertoires in COVID-19. In the study overall: Researchers got acute and convalescent COVID-19 samples from the United States, Italy and Spain.

All exposed participants met a person with COVID-19 within 2 weeks before entering the study. Sequencing was performed with immunoSEQ multiplex PCR; in TCRdb, only in-frame clones are kept and a portion is missing. The repertoire includes roughly 150,000 clones, 84% of them detected once, and about 1.5% sits in the top ten. The CDR3 length is 15 residues. V trimming: 3 bases; J trimming: 1 base; junction bases outside the gene matches: 4. CDR1 is LGHNA, CDR2 YNFKEQ, per germline. The sample consisted of PBMCs or T cells enriched from blood (not recorded which). This clonotype originated in a woman between 18 and 30 years old who had been exposed to COVID-19. The chain links TRBV4-2 to TRBJ1-1; 8 positions match TRBD1. The CDR3 DNA follows: TGTGCCAGCAGCCAGAATGGACAGGGGAACACTGAAGCTTTCTTT. Residues: CASSQNGQGNTEAFF.